The present T cell receptor (beta chain) was sequenced within a study of Graves' ophthalmopathy and Graves' hyperthyroidism. Study-wide background: Peripheral blood was gathered at the point of initial diagnosis, before any treatment started.

Whole-study results and caveats: Blood also carried most expanded thyroid clonotypes exceeding 0.001 frequency.

Clinicians made diagnoses from clinical symptoms, serum thyroxine, TRAb, thyroid ultrasound and orbital computed tomography. The source of the PBMCs was around 9 ml of fresh peripheral blood. The V end lost 1 base, the J end lost 3 bases, and 6 bases lay between the germline ends. The CDR3 runs 13 residues. The germline V gene has CDR1 DFQATT and CDR2 SNEGSKA (reference sequence). Only a few counts were recorded for this clonotype. Its antigen is not known. RNA served as the template for amplifying TCR beta CDR3 regions. The library came from an HTBI-primed first-round RT-PCR and a second-round multiplex PCR. TCRdb re-called the multiplex PCR reads with MiXCR, one entry per CDR3 protein. The profile shows hundreds of thousands of distinct CDR3 sequences, 35% to 50% of them singletons.

This rearrangement joins TRBV20-1 to TRBJ1-4; D ambiguous. Material: peripheral blood. The clonotype originates from an adult man with Graves' ophthalmopathy. CDR3 in DNA: TGCAGTGCTAGAGTTCGGTCTAATGAAAAACTGTTTTTT. Amino acid sequence: CSARVRSNEKLFF.